This TCR beta chain was sequenced during a study of CD8 T cells in Susac syndrome. Study at large: The sequenced Susac syndrome patients included about six who had clinically active disease and eight who were in remission. When blood was collected, patients with Susac syndrome were therapy-naive, were taking corticosteroids, or were receiving intravenous immunoglobulin alone.

About 0.5 to 1 ug RNA was reverse transcribed with random hexamers. Coverage of TCR beta CDR3 amplification by immunoSEQ multiplex PCR extended to 54 Vbeta and 13 Jbeta. TCRdb used MiXCR to reprocess the immunoSEQ multiplex PCR reads, holding one entry per CDR3 protein. The profile covers more than 150,000 distinct CDR3 sequences, with about 95% appearing a single time and 0.15% to 0.2% taken by the ten largest. Germline CDR1 and CDR2: SGHTA and FQGTGA. Trimming at V came to 5 bases and at J to 5 bases, leaving 6 bases not matched to a gene. The CDR3 consists of 14 residues. The receptor was isolated from a human donor with Susac syndrome. V gene TRBV7-3 combines with J gene TRBJ2-1, with 7 positions matching TRBD2. Input material: CD8+ T cells from PBMCs. CDR3 coding DNA: TGTGCCAGCAGCCCGGGGGGAACGAACAATGAGCAGTTCTTC. Residues: CASSPGGTNNEQFF.